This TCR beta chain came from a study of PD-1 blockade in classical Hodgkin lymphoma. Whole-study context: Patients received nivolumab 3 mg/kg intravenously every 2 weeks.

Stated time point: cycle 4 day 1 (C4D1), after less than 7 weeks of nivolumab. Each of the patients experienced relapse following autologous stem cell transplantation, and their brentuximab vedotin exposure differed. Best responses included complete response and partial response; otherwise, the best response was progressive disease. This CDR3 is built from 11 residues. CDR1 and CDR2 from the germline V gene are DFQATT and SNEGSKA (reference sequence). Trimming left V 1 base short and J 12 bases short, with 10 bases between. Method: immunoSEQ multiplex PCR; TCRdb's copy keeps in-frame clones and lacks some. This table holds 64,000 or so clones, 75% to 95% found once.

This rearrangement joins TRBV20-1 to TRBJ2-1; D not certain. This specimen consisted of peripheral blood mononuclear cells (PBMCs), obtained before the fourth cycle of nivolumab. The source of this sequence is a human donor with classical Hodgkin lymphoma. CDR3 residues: CSARANGRQFF. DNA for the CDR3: TGCAGTGCTAGAGCGAATGGTAGGCAGTTCTTC.